This T cell receptor beta chain comes out of a study of cytomegalovirus exposure and HLA in healthy donors. General study findings and limits: As immune exposure information, only CMV serostatus was available.

13 Jbeta primers and 60 Vbeta primers were used for the PCR. This table comes from immunoSEQ multiplex PCR, and its TCRdb copy is limited to in-frame clones, with some not included. The sample includes over 75,000 clones, 79% of them seen just once. Remarks on this clone: The antigen is not known.

V lost 1 base to trimming and J lost 4 bases, with 16 bases between them. Germline V gives CDR1 SEHNR, CDR2 FQNEAQ (reference sequence). The CDR3 has 16 amino acids. The sequence came from a male donor in good health and CMV-seropositive. The material sequenced was PBMCs. The rearrangement uses TRBV7-9 and TRBJ1-1, with a possible D match to TRBD1 (6 bases). The CDR3 loop is CASSLGGGGRSTEAFF. CDR3 nucleotides: TGTGCCAGCAGCTTAGGGGGAGGGGGGCGGAGCACTGAAGCTTTCTTT.